The T cell receptor (beta chain) under discussion was sequenced for a study of T cell responses to AZD1222 COVID-19 vaccine. The study, taken as a whole, reports: Seropositive AZD1222 recipients at baseline numbered only six or seven. Regions 160-218 and 743-854 held dominance among vaccine-associated CD4 TCRs, which spanned spike. Targeting of unmutated variant regions was reportedly seen in nearly half of spike-specific TCRs.

The repertoire was sequenced with immunoSEQ multiplex PCR; TCRdb's copy has only in-frame clones and lacks some. The sample lists about 96,000 clones; about 90% were seen once. This clone was found once. The antigen is unknown. V shed 3 bases and J shed 9 bases, with 13 bases lying between them. Germline V CDR1 and CDR2: SGHTA, FQGNSA. The CDR3 contains 13 residues. The source was peripheral blood, collected on day 0 of MenACWY control vaccination. This chain uses TRBV7-2 with TRBJ2-3; D could derive from TRBD1 or TRBD2 (7 bases each). The receptor was isolated from an adult in good health. In DNA, the CDR3 is TGTGCCAGCAGCTTTACAGGGGAGGGAACGCAGTATTTT. Protein sequence: CASSFTGEGTQYF. The full variable domain, in which reference TRBV7-2 and TRBJ2-3 provide the parts outside the CDR3, is GAGVSQSPSNKVTEKGKDVELRCDPISGHTALYWYRQSLGQGLEFLIYFQGNSAPDKSGLPSDRFSAERTGGSVSTLTIQRTQQEDSAVYLCASSFTGEGTQYFGPGTRLTVL.